The present TCR beta chain was sequenced within a study of T cells in Graves' hyperthyroidism and ophthalmopathy. Study details: Before treatment of any kind, peripheral blood was taken at initial diagnosis. Regarding the study as a whole: In validation, the model predicted ophthalmopathy. These predictions came a median about 6.5 months before onset.

Germline V lookup: CDR1 MDHEN, CDR2 SYDVKM. The germline V and J ends were trimmed by 1 base and 0 bases, with 7 bases remaining between them. The CDR3 length is 15 residues. TCR beta CDR3 regions were amplified from RNA transcripts. TCR CDR3 underwent first-round RT-PCR with the HTBI primer set. TCRdb fed the multiplex PCR reads into MiXCR, producing one record per CDR3 protein. Of about 300,000 distinct CDR3 sequences listed, around 20% were seen once; the top ten hold under 45%. At least ten counts were recorded for this clonotype. As yet, its antigen is unknown. Using around 10 ml of fresh peripheral blood, PBMCs were prepared.

This sequence was found in a man aged 45-65 years with Graves' ophthalmopathy. The sequenced sample was blood. V gene TRBV28 combines with J gene TRBJ1-5; D is uncertain. The CDR3 nucleotides are TGTGCCAGCAGTTTATCACCCTTTAGCAATCAGCCCCAGCATTTT. This gives the protein CASSLSPFSNQPQHF.